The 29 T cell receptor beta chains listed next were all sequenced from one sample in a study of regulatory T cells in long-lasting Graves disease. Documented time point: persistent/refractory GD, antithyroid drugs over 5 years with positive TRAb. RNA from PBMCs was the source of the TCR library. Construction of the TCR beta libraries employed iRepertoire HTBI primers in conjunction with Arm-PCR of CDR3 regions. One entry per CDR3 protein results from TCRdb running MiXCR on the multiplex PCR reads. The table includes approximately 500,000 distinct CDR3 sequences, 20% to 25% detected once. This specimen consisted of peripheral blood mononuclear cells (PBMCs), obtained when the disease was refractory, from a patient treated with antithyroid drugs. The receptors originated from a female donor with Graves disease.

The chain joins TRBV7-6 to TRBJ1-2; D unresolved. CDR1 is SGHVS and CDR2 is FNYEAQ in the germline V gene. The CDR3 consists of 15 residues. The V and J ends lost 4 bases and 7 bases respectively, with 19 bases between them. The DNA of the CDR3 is TGTGCCAGCAGCTCGATGGGTCGGGCCCCATTTGGCTACACCTTC. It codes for CASSSMGRAPFGYTF.

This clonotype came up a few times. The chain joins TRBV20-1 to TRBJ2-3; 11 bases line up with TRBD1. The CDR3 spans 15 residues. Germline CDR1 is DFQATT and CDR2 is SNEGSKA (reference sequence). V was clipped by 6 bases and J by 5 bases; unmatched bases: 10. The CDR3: CSALSPGQGEDTQYF. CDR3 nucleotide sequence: TGCAGTGCCCTCTCACCGGGACAGGGGGAAGATACGCAGTATTTT.

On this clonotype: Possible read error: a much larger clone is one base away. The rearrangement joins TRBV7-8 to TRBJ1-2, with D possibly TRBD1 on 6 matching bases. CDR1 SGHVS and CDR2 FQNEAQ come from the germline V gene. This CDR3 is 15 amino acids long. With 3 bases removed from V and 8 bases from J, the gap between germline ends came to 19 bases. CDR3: CASSLGVGGGGGYTF. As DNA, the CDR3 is TGTGCCAGCAGCTTGGGTGTCGGAGGGGGGGGAGGCTACACCTTC.

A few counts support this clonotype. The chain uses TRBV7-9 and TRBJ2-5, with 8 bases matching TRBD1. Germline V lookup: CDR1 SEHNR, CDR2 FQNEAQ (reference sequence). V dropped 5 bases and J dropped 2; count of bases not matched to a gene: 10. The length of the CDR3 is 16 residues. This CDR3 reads CASSPRDRRIQETQYF. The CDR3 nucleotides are TGTGCCAGCAGCCCCCGGGACAGGAGGATACAAGAGACCCAGTACTTC.

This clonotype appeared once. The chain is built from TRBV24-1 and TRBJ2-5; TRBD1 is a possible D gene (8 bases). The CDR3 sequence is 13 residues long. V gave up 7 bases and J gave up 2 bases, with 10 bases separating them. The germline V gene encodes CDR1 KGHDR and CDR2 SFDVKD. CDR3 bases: TGTGCCACCAGACAGGGGGGGCAAGAGACCCAGTACTTC. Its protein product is CATRQGGQETQYF.

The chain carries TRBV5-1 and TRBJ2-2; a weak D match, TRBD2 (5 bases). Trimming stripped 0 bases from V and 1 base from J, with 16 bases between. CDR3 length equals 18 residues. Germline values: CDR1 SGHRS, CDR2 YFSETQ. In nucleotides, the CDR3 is TGCGCCAGCAGCTTGGCCCCGGGGAACCGAGGGAACACCGGGGAGCTGTTTTTT. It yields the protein CASSLAPGNRGNTGELFF.

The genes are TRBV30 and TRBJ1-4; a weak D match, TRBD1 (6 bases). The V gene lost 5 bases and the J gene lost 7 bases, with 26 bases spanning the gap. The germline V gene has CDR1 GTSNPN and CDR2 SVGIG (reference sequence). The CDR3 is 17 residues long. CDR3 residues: CAWEGGSAGGLGEKLFF. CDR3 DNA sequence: TGTGCCTGGGAAGGGGGGTCCGCCGGGGGCTTAGGTGAAAAACTGTTTTTT. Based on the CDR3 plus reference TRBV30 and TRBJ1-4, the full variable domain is SQTIHQWPATLVQPVGSPLSLECTVEGTSNPNLYWYRQAAGRGLQLLFYSVGIGQISSEVPQNLSASRPQDRQFILSSKKLLLSDSGFYLCAWEGGSAGGLGEKLFFGSGTQLSVL.

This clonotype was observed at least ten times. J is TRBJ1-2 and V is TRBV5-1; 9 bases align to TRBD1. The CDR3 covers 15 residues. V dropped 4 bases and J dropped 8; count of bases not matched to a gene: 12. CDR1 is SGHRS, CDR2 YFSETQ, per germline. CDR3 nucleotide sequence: TGCGCCAGCAGCCCACCGGGACAGGGATGGAGGGGCTACACCTTC. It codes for CASSPPGQGWRGYTF.

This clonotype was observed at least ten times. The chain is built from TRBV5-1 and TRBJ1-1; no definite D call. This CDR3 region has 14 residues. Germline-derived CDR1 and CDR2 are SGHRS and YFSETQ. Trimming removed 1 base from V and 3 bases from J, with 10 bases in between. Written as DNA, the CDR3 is TGCGCCAGCAGCTTGTCTCTTGGGGACACTGAAGCTTTCTTT. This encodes CASSLSLGDTEAFF.

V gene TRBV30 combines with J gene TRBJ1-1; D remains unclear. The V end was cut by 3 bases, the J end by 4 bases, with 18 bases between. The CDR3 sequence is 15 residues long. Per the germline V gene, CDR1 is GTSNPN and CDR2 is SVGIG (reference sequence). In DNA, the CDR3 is TGTGCCTGGAGCCCCGGTGTACGGATGGTCACTGAAGCTTTCTTT. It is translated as CAWSPGVRMVTEAFF.

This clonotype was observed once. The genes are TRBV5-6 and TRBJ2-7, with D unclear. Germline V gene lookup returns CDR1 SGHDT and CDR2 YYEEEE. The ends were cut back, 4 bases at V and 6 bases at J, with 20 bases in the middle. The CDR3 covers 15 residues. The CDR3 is CASSTPPLVFVEQYF. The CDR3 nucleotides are TGTGCCAGCAGCACCCCGCCTCTAGTGTTTGTCGAGCAGTACTTC.

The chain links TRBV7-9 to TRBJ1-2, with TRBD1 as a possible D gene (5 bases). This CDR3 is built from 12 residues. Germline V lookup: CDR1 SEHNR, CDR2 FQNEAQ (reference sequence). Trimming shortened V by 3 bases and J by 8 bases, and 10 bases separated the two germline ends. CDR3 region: CASSFGQGGYTF. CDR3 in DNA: TGTGCCAGCAGCTTCGGACAAGGGGGCTACACCTTC. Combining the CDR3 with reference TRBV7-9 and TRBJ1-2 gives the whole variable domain DTGVSQNPRHKITKRGQNVTFRCDPISEHNRLYWYRQTLGQGPEFLTYFQNEAQLEKSRLLSDRFSAERPKGSFSTLEIQRTEQGDSAMYLCASSFGQGGYTFGSGTRLTVV.

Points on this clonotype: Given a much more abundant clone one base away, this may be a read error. In DNA, the CDR3 is TGTGCCACCGAACCGAGTAAAAACATTCAGTACTTC. Encoded protein: CATEPSKNIQYF. The genes are TRBV12-3 or TRBV12-4 and TRBJ2-4; no clear D. The V end lost 10 bases, the J end lost 4 bases, and 11 bases lay between the germline ends. There are 12 residues in the CDR3.

The DNA for the CDR3 is TGCAGCGTTGTAATCTCATGGGATCAGCCCCAGCATTTT. This encodes CSVVISWDQPQHF. The V gene is TRBV29-1, the J gene TRBJ1-5; no clear D gene. Trimming shortened V by 4 bases and J by 5 bases, and 12 bases separated the two germline ends. Germline values: CDR1 SQVTM, CDR2 ANQGSEA. The CDR3 sequence is 13 residues long.

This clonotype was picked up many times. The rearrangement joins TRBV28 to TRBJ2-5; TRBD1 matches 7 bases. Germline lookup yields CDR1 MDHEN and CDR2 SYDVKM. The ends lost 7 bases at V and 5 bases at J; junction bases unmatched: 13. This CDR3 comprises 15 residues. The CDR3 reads CASTPGQRKGETQYF. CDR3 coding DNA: TGTGCCAGCACCCCGGGACAGCGGAAGGGTGAGACCCAGTACTTC.

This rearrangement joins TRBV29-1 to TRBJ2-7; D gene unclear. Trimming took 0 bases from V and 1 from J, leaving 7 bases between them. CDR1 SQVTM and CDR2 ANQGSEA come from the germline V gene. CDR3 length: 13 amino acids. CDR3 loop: CSVEDSSSYEQYF. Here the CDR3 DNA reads TGCAGCGTTGAAGATAGTTCGTCCTACGAGCAGTACTTC.

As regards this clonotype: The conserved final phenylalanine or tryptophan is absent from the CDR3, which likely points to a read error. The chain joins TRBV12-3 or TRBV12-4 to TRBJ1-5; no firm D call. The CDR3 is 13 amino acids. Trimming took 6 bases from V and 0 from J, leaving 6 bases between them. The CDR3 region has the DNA TGTGCCAGCAGCCCATATAGCAATCAGCCCCAGCATTCT. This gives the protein CASSPYSNQPQHS.

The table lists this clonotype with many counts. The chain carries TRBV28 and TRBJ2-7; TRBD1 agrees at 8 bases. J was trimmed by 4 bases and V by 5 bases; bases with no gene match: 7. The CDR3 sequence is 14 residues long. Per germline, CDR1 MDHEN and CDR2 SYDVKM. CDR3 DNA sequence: TGTGCCAGCAGTACCGGGACAGGATTTTACGAGCAGTACTTC. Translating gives CASSTGTGFYEQYF.

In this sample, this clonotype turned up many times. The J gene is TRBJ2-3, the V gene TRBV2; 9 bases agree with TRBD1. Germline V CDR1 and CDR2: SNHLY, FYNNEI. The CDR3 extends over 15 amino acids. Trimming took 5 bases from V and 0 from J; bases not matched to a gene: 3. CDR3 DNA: TGTGCCAGCAGTCGACAGGGGGGGAGCACAGATACGCAGTATTTT. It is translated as CASSRQGGSTDTQYF. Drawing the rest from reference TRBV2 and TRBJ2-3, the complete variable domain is EPEVTQTPSHQVTQMGQEVILRCVPISNHLYFYWYRQILGQKVEFLVSFYNNEISEKSEIFDDQFSVERPDGSNFTLKIRSTKLEDSAMYFCASSRQGGSTDTQYFGPGTRLTVL.

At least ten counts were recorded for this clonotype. In DNA, the CDR3 is TGTGCCAGCAGCTTTTTCCGGGTACAGCGGGGGCAAGAGACCCAGTACTTC. Protein sequence: CASSFFRVQRGQETQYF. The chain couples TRBV7-2 to TRBJ2-5; 8 nucleotides agree with TRBD2. V shed 3 bases and J 2 bases; nucleotides not matched to a gene: 11. Germline CDR1 and CDR2: SGHTA and FQGNSA. CDR3 length: 17 residues.

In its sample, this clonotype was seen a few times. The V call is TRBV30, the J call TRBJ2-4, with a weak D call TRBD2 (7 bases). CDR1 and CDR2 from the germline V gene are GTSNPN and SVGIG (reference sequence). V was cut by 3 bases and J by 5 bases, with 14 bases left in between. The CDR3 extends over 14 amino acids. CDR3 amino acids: CAWSGTGRENIQYF. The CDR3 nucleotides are TGTGCCTGGAGCGGCACAGGGAGGGAAAACATTCAGTACTTC.

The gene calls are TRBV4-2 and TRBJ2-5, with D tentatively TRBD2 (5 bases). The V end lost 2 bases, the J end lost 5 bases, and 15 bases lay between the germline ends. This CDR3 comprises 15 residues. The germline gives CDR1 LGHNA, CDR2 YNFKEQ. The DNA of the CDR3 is TGTGCCAGCAGCCAACTCGGGGTGCGGAGGGAGACCCAGTACTTC. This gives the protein CASSQLGVRRETQYF.

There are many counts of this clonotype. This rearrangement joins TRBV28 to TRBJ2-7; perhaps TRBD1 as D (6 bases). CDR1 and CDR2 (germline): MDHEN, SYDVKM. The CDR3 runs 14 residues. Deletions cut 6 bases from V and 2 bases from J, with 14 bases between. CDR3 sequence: CASRIQGLAYEQYF. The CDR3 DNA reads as TGTGCCAGCAGGATCCAGGGGCTAGCCTACGAGCAGTACTTC.

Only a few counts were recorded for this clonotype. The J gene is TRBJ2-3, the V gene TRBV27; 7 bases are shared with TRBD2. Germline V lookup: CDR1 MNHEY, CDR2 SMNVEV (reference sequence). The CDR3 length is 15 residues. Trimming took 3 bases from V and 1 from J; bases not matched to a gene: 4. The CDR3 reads CASSLYSGGTDTQYF. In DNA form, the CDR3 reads TGTGCCAGCAGTTTGTACAGCGGGGGCACAGATACGCAGTATTTT.

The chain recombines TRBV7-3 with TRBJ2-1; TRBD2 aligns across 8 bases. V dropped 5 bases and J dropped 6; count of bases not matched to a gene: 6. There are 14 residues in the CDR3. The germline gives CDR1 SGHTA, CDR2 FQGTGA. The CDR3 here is CASSPSGGANEQFF. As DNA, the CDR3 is TGTGCCAGCAGCCCCTCCGGGGGGGCCAATGAGCAGTTCTTC.

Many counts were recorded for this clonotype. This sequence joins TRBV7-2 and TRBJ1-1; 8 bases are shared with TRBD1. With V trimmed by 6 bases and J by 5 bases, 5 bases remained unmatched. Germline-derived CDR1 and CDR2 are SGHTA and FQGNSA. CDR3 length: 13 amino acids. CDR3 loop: CASSSQGETEAFF. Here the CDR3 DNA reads TGTGCCAGCAGTTCACAGGGGGAAACTGAAGCTTTCTTT. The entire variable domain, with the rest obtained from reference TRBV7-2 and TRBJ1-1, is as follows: GAGVSQSPSNKVTEKGKDVELRCDPISGHTALYWYRQSLGQGLEFLIYFQGNSAPDKSGLPSDRFSAERTGGSVSTLTIQRTQQEDSAVYLCASSSQGETEAFFGQGTRLTVV.

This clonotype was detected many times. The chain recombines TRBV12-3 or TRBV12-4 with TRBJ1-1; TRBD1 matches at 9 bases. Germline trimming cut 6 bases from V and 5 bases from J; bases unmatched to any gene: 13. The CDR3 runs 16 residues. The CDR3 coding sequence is TGTGCCAGCAGCCAGGGACAGGGACCCCCGCGAACTGAAGCTTTCTTT. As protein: CASSQGQGPPRTEAFF.

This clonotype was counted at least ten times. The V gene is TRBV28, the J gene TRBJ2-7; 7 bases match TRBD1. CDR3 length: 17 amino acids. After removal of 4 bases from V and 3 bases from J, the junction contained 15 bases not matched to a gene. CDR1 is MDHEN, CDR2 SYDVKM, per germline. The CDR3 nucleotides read TGTGCCAGCAGTTCCTACTCCCCCTTGGGACAGCACTACGAGCAGTACTTC. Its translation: CASSSYSPLGQHYEQYF. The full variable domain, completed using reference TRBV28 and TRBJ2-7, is DVKVTQSSRYLVKRTGEKVFLECVQDMDHENMFWYRQDPGLGLRLIYFSYDVKMKEKGDIPEGYSVSREKKERFSLILESASTNQTSMYLCASSSYSPLGQHYEQYFGPGTRLTVT.

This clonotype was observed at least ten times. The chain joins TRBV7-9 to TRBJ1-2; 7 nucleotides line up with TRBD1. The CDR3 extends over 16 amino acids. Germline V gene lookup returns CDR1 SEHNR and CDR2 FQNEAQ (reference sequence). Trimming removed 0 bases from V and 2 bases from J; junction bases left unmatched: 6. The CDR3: CASSLARQGPNYGYTF. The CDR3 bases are TGTGCCAGCAGCTTAGCCCGACAGGGACCAAACTATGGCTACACCTTC.